This TCR beta chain originates from a study of Graves' ophthalmopathy and Graves' hyperthyroidism. TCR beta CDR3 regions were amplified from RNA transcripts. The first-round RT-PCR employed HTBI primers together with the Qiagen OneStep RT-PCR kit. A multiplex PCR was then performed as the second round. TCRdb ran MiXCR on the multiplex PCR reads and lists one entry per CDR3 protein. The repertoire holds over 500,000 distinct CDR3 sequences, 22% seen once, with 7.1% in the top ten. This clonotype was found a few times. The sequencing input was peripheral blood. This receptor was identified in a woman aged 18-29 years with stable Graves' hyperthyroidism. Some clones in this sample may be carry-over from other donors' samples.

CDR3 coding DNA: TGTGCCTGGTCGGGGGGCGGACACGTCTACGAGCAGTACTTC. It translates to CAWSGGGHVYEQYF. The V gene is TRBV30, the J gene TRBJ2-7, with TRBD2 as a possible D gene (7 bases). Germline CDR1 is GTSNPN and CDR2 is SVGIG (reference sequence). The germline V and J ends were trimmed by 5 bases and 3 bases, with 17 bases remaining between them. This CDR3 contains 14 residues.